Listed here are 26 T cell receptor delta chains from one sample, sequenced in a study of γδ T cells in repeated Plasmodium falciparum infection. TCRdb redid the clone calls on the multiplex PCR reads with CATT. The sample lists over 90,000 delta-chain clones, 0.98% occurring once. Flow sorting of PBMC yielded separate Vgamma9/Vdelta2+ and Vdelta2-negative gammadelta T cell populations for bulk repertoire analysis. The material sequenced was gamma-delta T cells from blood. The receptor source for this set is a pool of human donors (malaria-infected and uninfected, not separated).

On this clone: TCRdb assigns this DNA the protein of a much larger clone, which departs from its translation at residue 8; this likely reflects a read error, and the protein shown comes from translating the DNA. This chain uses TRDV2 with TRDJ1, with D possibly TRDD3 on 7 matching bases. The J gene was missing in TCRdb and was found by matching the end of the DNA to germline. Trimming left V 3 bases short and J 8 bases short, with 33 bases between. The CDR3 runs to 19 residues. CDR1 GEAIGNYY and CDR2 EKD come from the germline V gene. The CDR3 loop reads CACDPLGVAPSEVDSKLIF. For the CDR3, the DNA is TGTGCCTGTGACCCCCTGGGGGTGGCCCCTTCCGAGGTGGACAGCAAACTCATCTTT.

Comment on this clone: The amino acid sequence in TCRdb belongs to a much larger clone and departs from this DNA's translation at residue 5, likely a sequencing read error; the sequence shown is translated from the DNA. This chain uses TRDV1 with TRDJ1; no clear D gene. Germline V CDR1 and CDR2: TSWWSYY, QGS. V lost 5 bases to trimming and J lost 0 bases, with 25 bases between them. The CDR3 consists of 19 residues. CDR3 sequence reads: CALGRRINRSCRDTDKLIF. CDR3 bases: TGTGCTCTTGGGAGACGTATAAACCGCTCGTGTAGGGACACCGATAAACTCATCTTT.

This clone showed up just a few times. TCRdb lists the protein of a much larger clone for this DNA, which differs at residue 5, so this is likely a read error; the protein given here is translated from the DNA itself. The J gene is TRDJ1, the V gene TRDV1; D remains ambiguous. No J gene was available from TCRdb, and it was assigned here by a germline match of the DNA. The V gene's germline CDR1 is TSWWSYY and CDR2 QGS. CDR3 size: 18 residues. V lost 4 bases to trimming and J lost 0 bases, with 21 bases between them. CDR3 amino acids: CALGGTGTVVQNTDKLIF. The CDR3 DNA sequence: TGTGCTCTTGGGGGAACGGGAACGGTCGTACAAAACACCGATAAACTCATCTTT.

This clone occurred many times. This chain uses TRDV1 with TRDJ1, with 10 nucleotides matching TRDD3. V gave up 2 bases and J gave up 5 bases; unmatched junction bases: 23. CDR1 is TSWWSYY and CDR2 is QGS in the germline V gene. CDR3 length: 21 residues. This CDR3 is CALGEGPFFEYWGMLLDKLIF. In nucleotides, the CDR3 is TGTGCTCTTGGGGAAGGGCCCTTTTTTGAGTACTGGGGGATGCTCCTTGATAAACTCATCTTT.

Of note for this clone: This probably arose from a read error, given a far larger clone one base away. The same CDR3 arises from other DNA sequences in this sample as well. The rearrangement links TRDV2 to TRDJ1; no firm D call. Here the J gene was assigned by germline matching of the DNA, as TCRdb has none. The CDR3 extends over 15 amino acids. V dropped 1 base and J dropped 0 bases, with 11 bases sitting between them. Per germline, CDR1 GEAIGNYY and CDR2 EKD. This chain's CDR3 is CACDTPRGYTDKLIF. DNA for the CDR3: TGTGCCTGTGACACTCCCCGGGGTTACACCGATAAACTCATCTTT.

In the case of this clone: A single base is all that separates this from a far larger clone, so a read error is likely. This sample also contains other DNA sequences that code for the same CDR3. J is TRDJ1 and V is TRDV2; TRDD3 matches 11 bases. TCRdb carries no J gene annotation; the J gene was assigned here by matching the DNA with germline. This CDR3 has 27 amino acids. Germline CDR1 GEAIGNYY, CDR2 EKD. V dropped 7 bases and J dropped 0; count of bases not matched to a gene: 42. The CDR3 is CACRKRVQPDSLSGGYPRPPNTDKLIF. The CDR3 nucleotides read TGTGCCTGCAGAAAGAGGGTTCAGCCGGACTCTCTTTCTGGGGGATACCCAAGACCCCCTAACACCGATAAACTCATCTTT.

A few counts support this clone. It is likely a read error: a sequence one base away is far more abundant. The same CDR3 can be traced to other DNA sequences in this sample. The rearrangement links TRDV1 to TRDJ1, with 12 positions matching TRDD3. The J gene comes from matching the DNA to germline here; TCRdb lacks it. This CDR3 spans 22 amino acids. Germline CDR1 reads TSWWSYY; CDR2 reads QGS. As DNA, the CDR3 is TGCGCTCTTGGGACGTCGGCCTTCTCCGTACTGGGGGATACATCGGGTACCGATAAACTCATCTTT. Its protein product is CALGTSAFSVLGDTSGTDKLIF.

Regarding this clone: With a far larger clone one base away, a read error is the likely cause. The sample contains more than one DNA sequence encoding this CDR3. The chain couples TRDV2 to TRDJ1; TRDD3 agrees at 11 bases. TCRdb lists no J gene, so it was determined here by aligning the DNA to germline. Looked up from germline, CDR1 is GEAIGNYY and CDR2 is EKD. There are 16 residues in the CDR3. Unmatched junction bases numbered 5, after V lost 1 base and J lost 2 bases. In DNA, the CDR3 is TGTGCCTGTGACACTGGGGGATACGCCTCTACCGATAAACTCATCTTT. This sequence encodes CACDTGGYASTDKLIF.

To note about this clone: The protein recorded in TCRdb matches a much larger clone and deviates from this DNA's translation at residue 16, suggesting a read error; the protein here is obtained by translating the DNA. The rearrangement joins TRDV2 to TRDJ3; 13 bases are shared with TRDD3. The J gene was not available in TCRdb and was assigned here by matching the DNA to germline segments. CDR1 and CDR2 (germline): GEAIGNYY, EKD. This CDR3 is built from 21 residues. CDR3 in DNA: TGTGCCTGTGATATCGTACTGGGGGATACGGTCAGCTCCTGGGACGCCCGACAGATGTTTTTC. Protein product: CACDIVLGDTVSSWDARQMFF.

There are many counts of this clone. This rearrangement joins TRDV2 to TRDJ1; TRDD3 matches 7 bases. CDR1 is GEAIGNYY, CDR2 EKD, per germline. The ends lost 0 bases at V and 0 bases at J; junction bases unmatched: 3. This CDR3 has 15 residues. CDR3 amino acids: CACDTVDTYTDKLIF. The CDR3 DNA reads as TGTGCCTGTGACACCGTGGATACGTACACCGATAAACTCATCTTT.

This clone has only a few counts. This likely reflects a read error, since a far larger clone is one base away. This specimen includes other DNA sequences encoding the same CDR3. V usage is TRDV2 and J usage is TRDJ1; TRDD3 matches at 7 bases. TCRdb is silent on the J gene; assignment here came from matching the DNA to germline. V was clipped by 4 bases and J by 0 bases; unmatched bases: 28. Germline CDR1 and CDR2: GEAIGNYY and EKD. This CDR3 has 22 residues. CDR3 loop: CACEQILGAYWGRGAYTDKLIF. CDR3 DNA: TGTGCCTGTGAACAGATACTGGGAGCATACTGGGGCAGAGGGGCTTACACCGATAAACTCATCTTT.

This clone was found many times. A far larger clone is only one base removed, so a read error is likely. V is TRDV1 and J is TRDJ1; 7 nucleotides agree with TRDD3. The CDR3 spans 19 residues. CDR1 TSWWSYY and CDR2 QGS come from the germline V gene. J was trimmed by 0 bases and V by 9 bases; bases with no gene match: 22. The CDR3 region is CALNSLRGGMPSYTDKLIF. In DNA, the CDR3 is TGTGCTCTGAACTCACTGCGGGGGGGGATGCCCTCGTACACCGATAAACTCATCTTT.

Note on this clone: TCRdb records a much larger clone's protein for this DNA, with a difference at residue 5 that likely arises from a read error; the protein given is the translation of the DNA. The gene calls are TRDV1 and TRDJ1, with 9 bases aligning to TRDD2. J lost 0 bases, V lost 4 bases, and 42 bases had no gene match. This CDR3 spans 28 amino acids. CDR1 and CDR2 from the germline V gene are TSWWSYY and QGS. The CDR3 DNA follows: TGTGCTCTTGGGGGATATCCCCCTTCCTACTTAGTTCAGAGAACTGGGGCGGGGGTCGTGACGTACACCGATAAACTCATCTTT. Residues: CALGGYPPSYLVQRTGAGVVTYTDKLIF.

For this clone: One base separates it from a far larger clone, so it is likely a read error. The same CDR3 also results from other DNA sequences found in this sample. For the CDR3, the DNA is TGTGCTCTTGGGGAACTAAACCTACTGGGGGATACCTTATCTTACACCGATAAGCTCATCTTT. This codes for CALGELNLLGDTLSYTDKLIF. The rearrangement uses TRDV1 and TRDJ1; 12 bases agree with TRDD3. The CDR3 covers 21 residues. CDR1 TSWWSYY and CDR2 QGS come from the germline V gene.

This clone was seen a few times. TCRdb records a much larger clone's protein for this DNA, with a difference at residue 3 that likely arises from a read error; the protein given is the translation of the DNA. V is TRDV2 and J is TRDJ1, with 7 nucleotides matching TRDD3. The J gene, missing from TCRdb, was assigned here through DNA to germline matching. The germline V gene encodes CDR1 GEAIGNYY and CDR2 EKD. This CDR3 has 16 residues. CDR3 residues: CARDFLGGDRTDKLIF. CDR3 nucleotides: TGTGCCCGTGATTTCCTGGGGGGAGACCGAACCGATAAACTCATCTTT.

For this clone: A read error is likely here: a far larger clone is one base away. This same CDR3 is encoded by further DNA sequences in the sample. The chain couples TRDV2 to TRDJ1, with D hard to call. Deletions cut 1 base from V and 0 bases from J, with 11 bases between. Germline CDR1 reads GEAIGNYY; CDR2 reads EKD. This CDR3 is built from 15 residues. The CDR3 reads CACDTLGTYTDKLIF. In DNA form, the CDR3 reads TGTGCCTGTGACACGCTCGGGACGTACACCGATAAACTCATCTTT.

In the case of this clone: The protein TCRdb lists belongs to a much larger clone and differs from this DNA's translation at residue 6, which points to a read error; the protein shown is made from the DNA. The chain joins TRDV1 to TRDJ1; D may be TRDD3 (6 bases). TCRdb gives no J gene; it was assigned here by matching the DNA to germline. V was pared by 1 base and J by 0 bases, with 21 bases between. CDR3 length: 19 amino acids. Germline CDR1 TSWWSYY, CDR2 QGS. CDR3 loop: CALGERPYLGMVYTDKLIF. CDR3 sequence (DNA): TGTGCTCTTGGGGAACGCCCCTACTTGGGGATGGTTTACACCGATAAACTCATCTTT.

For this clone: It is likely a read error: a sequence one base away is far more abundant. This specimen includes other DNA sequences encoding the same CDR3. The chain couples TRDV2 to TRDJ1, with D tentatively TRDD2 or TRDD3 (5 bases each). This CDR3 spans 17 amino acids. The V gene's germline CDR1 is GEAIGNYY and CDR2 EKD. This CDR3 is CACDSVLSRGTTDKLIF. For the CDR3, the DNA is TGTGCCTGTGACTCCGTCCTATCAAGGGGAACGACCGATAAACTCATCTTC.

This clone occurred a few times. The protein TCRdb lists belongs to a much larger clone and differs from this DNA's translation at residue 7, which points to a read error; the protein shown is made from the DNA. The chain employs TRDV2 and TRDJ1; possibly TRDD3 for D (6 bases). TCRdb leaves out the J gene; it was filled in here by matching the DNA to germline. V was cut by 1 base and J by 0 bases, with 32 bases left in between. This CDR3 spans 22 amino acids. The germline CDR1 and CDR2 sequences are GEAIGNYY and EKD. The chain's CDR3 is CACDTLWDGGTNTGDYTDKLIF. The CDR3 bases are TGTGCCTGTGACACTTTATGGGATGGGGGGACCAATACAGGGGACTACACCGATAAACTCATCTTT.

The table lists this clone with a few counts. TCRdb attributes to this sequence the protein of a much larger clone, which differs from the DNA translation at residue 13; a read error is likely, and the protein displayed is translated from the DNA. The V gene is TRDV1, the J gene TRDJ1; weak D call: TRDD2 (5 bases). The J gene was not available in TCRdb and was assigned here by matching the DNA to germline segments. The V gene lost 2 bases and the J gene lost 2 bases, with 24 bases spanning the gap. The CDR3 covers 19 residues. The germline V gene encodes CDR1 TSWWSYY and CDR2 QGS. CDR3 in DNA: TGTGCTCTTGGGGAATCGGGGCCCCCGGTCGTCCTTCGAACCGATAAACTCATCTTT. Its translation is CALGESGPPVVLRTDKLIF.

This clone has just a few counts. The TCRdb protein, from a much larger clone, departs from this DNA's translation at residue 3, likely by read error; the protein shown derives from the DNA. The rearrangement links TRDV1 to TRDJ1; D is tentatively TRDD2 or TRDD3 (8 bases each). The J gene, missing from TCRdb, was assigned here through DNA to germline matching. The CDR3 extends over 25 amino acids. Germline lookup yields CDR1 TSWWSYY and CDR2 QGS. The CDR3 spells CAPGEGDFLRDPWGKSTRGTDKLIF. The CDR3 DNA follows: TGTGCTCCTGGGGAAGGGGACTTCCTACGTGACCCCTGGGGGAAGTCGACCCGAGGCACCGATAAACTCATCTTT.

Only a few counts were recorded for this clone. A far larger clone is just one base off, so this is likely a read error. Other DNA sequences within the sample encode an identical CDR3. The V and J genes are TRDV1 and TRDJ1; D is unclear. TCRdb gives no J gene; it was assigned here by matching the DNA to germline. CDR3 length: 13 amino acids. CDR1 and CDR2 from the germline V gene are TSWWSYY and QGS. The CDR3 spells CALGASPHDKLIF. CDR3 sequence (DNA): TGTGCTCTCGGGGCATCGCCCCACGATAAACTCATCTTT.

In regard to this clone: This DNA's translation differs at residue 17 from TCRdb's protein, which comes from a much larger clone; a read error is likely, and the protein shown is translated from the DNA. The J gene has no call, while the V gene is TRDV2; the listed D gene, TRDD3, was not tested against the DNA. This CDR3 is 18 amino acids long. The germline V gene has CDR1 GEAIGNYY and CDR2 EKD. The CDR3, as DNA: TGTGCCTGTGACACCGTGGGGATACCGGGGGCCAACACCGATAAACTCACCTTT. Translating gives CACDTVGIPGANTDKLTF.

Only a few counts were recorded for this clone. This DNA's translation and the protein TCRdb lists, from a much larger clone, do not match at residue 11, likely due to a read error; the protein shown is translated from the DNA. The genes are TRDV2 and TRDJ1, with 8 bases that match TRDD3. Unmatched junction bases numbered 11, after V lost 3 bases and J lost 3 bases. This CDR3 has 16 amino acids. Germline CDR1 reads GEAIGNYY; CDR2 reads EKD. CDR3 protein: CACDRLGGNYSDKLIF. CDR3 sequence (DNA): TGTGCCTGTGACCGACTGGGGGGGAACTACTCCGATAAACTCATCTTT.

This clone was detected only a few times. A far larger clone is only one base removed, so a read error is likely. Other DNA sequences in this specimen translate into the identical CDR3. The gene calls are TRDV1 and TRDJ1; D may be TRDD3 (5 bases). In germline, CDR1 is TSWWSYY, CDR2 QGS. This CDR3 comprises 20 residues. Between the trimmed V and J ends, which lost 5 bases and 9 bases, there was a span of 37 bases. CDR3 region: CALGTSSPQGGLGVDPELIF. The CDR3 DNA follows: TGTGCTCTTGGGACCTCCTCCCCGCAGGGGGGCCTGGGAGTAGATCCGGAACTCATCTTT.

This clone was counted a few times. This DNA's translation and the protein TCRdb lists, from a much larger clone, do not match at residue 14, likely due to a read error; the protein shown is translated from the DNA. The chain has TRDV2 and TRDJ1, with D perhaps matching TRDD3 (5 bases). CDR3 length equals 16 residues. Germline V CDR1 and CDR2: GEAIGNYY, EKD. CDR3 coding DNA: TGTGCCTGTGACACCGTATCCCGTACTGGAGACGATAAACACATCTTT. Protein: CACDTVSRTGDDKHIF.